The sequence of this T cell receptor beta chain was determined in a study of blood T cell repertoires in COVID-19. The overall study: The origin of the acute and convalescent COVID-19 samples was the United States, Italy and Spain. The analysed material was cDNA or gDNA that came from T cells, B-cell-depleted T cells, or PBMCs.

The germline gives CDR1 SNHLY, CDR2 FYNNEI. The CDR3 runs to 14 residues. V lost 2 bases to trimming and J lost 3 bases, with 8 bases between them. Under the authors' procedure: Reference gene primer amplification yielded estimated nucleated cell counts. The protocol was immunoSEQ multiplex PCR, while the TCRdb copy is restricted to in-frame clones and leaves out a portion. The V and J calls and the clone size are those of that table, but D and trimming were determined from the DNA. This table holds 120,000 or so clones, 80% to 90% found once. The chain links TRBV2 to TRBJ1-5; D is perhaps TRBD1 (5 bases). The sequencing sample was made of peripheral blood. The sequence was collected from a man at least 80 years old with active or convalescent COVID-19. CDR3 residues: CASSETRANQPQHF. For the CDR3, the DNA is TGTGCCAGCAGTGAAACCAGGGCCAATCAGCCCCAGCATTTT. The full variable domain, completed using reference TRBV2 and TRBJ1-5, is EPEVTQTPSHQVTQMGQEVILRCVPISNHLYFYWYRQILGQKVEFLVSFYNNEISEKSEIFDDQFSVERPDGSNFTLKIRSTKLEDSAMYFCASSETRANQPQHFGDGTRLSIL.